The clone carrying this TCR beta chain was observed many times. The target antigen is unknown. This entry comes from a study of CD8 T cells in ankylosing spondylitis. Libraries for TCR beta were made by quantitative 5'-RACE with molecular barcodes. Each CDR3 protein is one row after TCRdb ran MiXCR on the 5' RACE reads. Of about 42,000 distinct CDR3 sequences listed, roughly 2.6% are singletons. V dropped 0 bases and J dropped 3 bases, with 12 bases sitting between them. The CDR3 has 15 residues. CDR1 is SGDLS, CDR2 YYNGEE, per germline. Study conclusions and caveats: Earlier authors reported some of these motif variants in reactive arthritis synovial fluid and blood. There was reportedly significant enrichment of clones that were disease-linked in matched ankylosing spondylitis synovial fluid. Apparently characteristic of ankylosing spondylitis blood was a TCR beta motif (roughly eight highly homologous variants).

The chain combines TRBV9 with TRBJ1-2; possible D gene TRBD1, 5 bases. The sample consisted of blood, either unsorted or a sorted T cell fraction (not recorded which). The TCR comes from a male donor with ankylosing spondylitis or in good health (not recorded which). This chain's CDR3 is CASSVASRADYGYTF. The CDR3 bases are TGTGCCAGCAGCGTAGCATCCAGGGCAGACTATGGCTACACCTTC.